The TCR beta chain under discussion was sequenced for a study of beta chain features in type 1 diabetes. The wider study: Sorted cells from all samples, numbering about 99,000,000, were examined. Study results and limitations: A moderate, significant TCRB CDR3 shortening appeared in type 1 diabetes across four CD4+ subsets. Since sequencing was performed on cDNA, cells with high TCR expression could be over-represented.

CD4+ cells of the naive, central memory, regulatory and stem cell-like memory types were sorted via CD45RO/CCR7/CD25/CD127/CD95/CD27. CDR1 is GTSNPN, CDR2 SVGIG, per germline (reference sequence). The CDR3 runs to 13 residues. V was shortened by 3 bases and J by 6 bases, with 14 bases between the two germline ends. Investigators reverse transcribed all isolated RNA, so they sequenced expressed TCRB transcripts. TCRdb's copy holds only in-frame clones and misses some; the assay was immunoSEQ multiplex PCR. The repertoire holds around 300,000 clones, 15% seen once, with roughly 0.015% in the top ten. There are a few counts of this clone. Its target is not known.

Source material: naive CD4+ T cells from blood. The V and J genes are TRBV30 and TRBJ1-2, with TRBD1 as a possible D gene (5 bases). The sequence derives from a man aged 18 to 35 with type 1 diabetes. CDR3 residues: CAWRVRGVHGYTF. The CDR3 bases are TGTGCCTGGAGGGTTCGGGGGGTTCATGGCTACACCTTC.